Shown below are 21 T cell receptor beta chains from a single sample sequenced in a study of T cell repertoires in cytomegalovirus infection. These receptors lack a known antigen. TCRdb itself ran the reads through MiXCR, one entry per CDR3 protein. The repertoire holds over 100,000 distinct CDR3 sequences, with approximately 28% as singletons. Material: CD8+ T cells from cultured PBMCs, obtained from culture after CMV antigen stimulation. Receptors originate from a human donor in good health (CMV status not recorded). Some clones in this sample may be carry-over from other donors' samples.

This clonotype was seen only a few times. The chain couples TRBV4-1 to TRBJ2-3; 12 bases are a match to TRBD2. The CDR3 contains 15 residues. The germline gives CDR1 MGHRA, CDR2 YSYEKL. Unmatched junction bases numbered 4, after V lost 4 bases and J lost 5 bases. CDR3 nucleotide sequence: TGCGCCAGCAGCCTCCAGGGACTAGCGGGAGATACGCAGTATTTT. Protein product: CASSLQGLAGDTQYF.

The rearrangement links TRBV5-8 to TRBJ2-3; no clear D gene. CDR1 is SGHTS and CDR2 is YDEGEE in the germline V gene. Trimming pared 6 bases from V and 4 bases from J, leaving 15 bases between. The CDR3 spans 14 residues. DNA of the CDR3: TGTGCCAGCACCGGAATTCTCGGGTCAGATACGCAGTATTTT. This encodes CASTGILGSDTQYF. Using reference TRBV5-8 and TRBJ2-3 for the parts outside the CDR3, the full variable domain is EAGVTQSPTHLIKTRGQQATLRCSPISGHTSVYWYQQALGLGLQFLLWYDEGEERNRGNFPPRFSGRQFPNYSSELNVNALELEDSALYLCASTGILGSDTQYFGPGTRLTVL.

There are many counts of this clonotype. V is TRBV7-8 and J is TRBJ1-3, with D unclear. Germline CDR1 SGHVS, CDR2 FQNEAQ. Trimming shortened V by 4 bases and J by 1 base, and 11 bases separated the two germline ends. This CDR3 has 15 residues. The CDR3 loop reads CASSSWRDSGNTIYF. The CDR3, as DNA: TGTGCCAGCAGCTCCTGGCGTGATTCTGGAAACACCATATATTTT.

The sample holds a few counts of this clonotype. The V gene is TRBV6-6, the J gene TRBJ1-1; D unresolved. The V gene's germline CDR1 is MNHNY and CDR2 SVGAGI (reference sequence). Trimming stripped 9 bases from V and 3 bases from J, with 17 bases between. The CDR3 contains 14 residues. The CDR3 here is CASRYVGDYTEAFF. The DNA of the CDR3 is TGTGCCAGTCGCTATGTCGGGGATTACACTGAAGCTTTCTTT.

This clonotype was counted only a few times. CDR3 residues: CASSLSSASYNSPLHF. DNA of the CDR3: TGTGCCAGCAGCTTAAGCAGCGCCTCCTATAATTCACCCCTCCACTTT. J is TRBJ1-6 and V is TRBV7-2; D remains unclear. The CDR3 spans 16 residues. The V end lost 2 bases, the J end lost 0 bases, and 8 bases lay between the germline ends. CDR1 and CDR2 from the germline V gene are SGHTA and FQGNSA.

This clonotype was detected only a few times. The rearrangement links TRBV7-8 to TRBJ2-5; 10 bases line up with TRBD1. The CDR3 has 14 amino acids. J gave up 5 bases and V 5 bases, and 5 bases lay outside the gene matches. Germline CDR1 and CDR2: SGHVS and FQNEAQ. The CDR3 DNA sequence: TGTGCCAGCAGCCGGGACAGGGGAAGGGAGACCCAGTACTTC. It codes for CASSRDRGRETQYF.

J is TRBJ2-3 and V is TRBV4-1; unclear D gene. Looked up from germline, CDR1 is MGHRA and CDR2 is YSYEKL. The CDR3 runs 16 residues. Trimming removed 0 bases at V and 4 bases at J, with 14 bases between. CDR3 DNA: TGCGCCAGCAGCCAAGAGACGGGCGCGACCGCAGATACGCAGTATTTT. This encodes CASSQETGATADTQYF.

This clonotype was counted only a few times. This chain joins TRBV6-1 and TRBJ1-2; TRBD1 matches at 8 bases. The CDR3 contains 17 residues. The ends lost 1 base at V and 3 bases at J; junction bases unmatched: 10. CDR1 and CDR2 (germline): MNHNS, SASEGT. Here the CDR3 DNA reads TGTGCCAGCAGTGAAGGGAAGAACAGGGGGAGCTACTATGGCTACACCTTC. It is translated as CASSEGKNRGSYYGYTF.

The chain uses TRBV6-6 and TRBJ2-1, with D uncertain. The CDR3 sequence is 18 residues long. The V and J ends lost 2 bases and 2 bases respectively, with 19 bases between them. The germline gives CDR1 MNHNY, CDR2 SVGAGI (reference sequence). CDR3 protein: CASSYPSLSEKPYNEQFF. The CDR3 nucleotides read TGTGCCAGCAGTTACCCCTCCTTATCGGAGAAACCCTACAATGAGCAGTTCTTC.

This chain joins TRBV20-1 and TRBJ2-3; D perhaps matches TRBD1 (5 bases). The J call may be in error: the DNA end matches TRBJ1-5 better. Germline V gene data show CDR1 as DFQATT and CDR2 as SNEGSKA (reference sequence). CDR3 length equals 16 residues. CDR3 residues: CSASHFSSGGIDTQHF. CDR3 nucleotides: TGCAGTGCTAGCCATTTTTCTAGCGGGGGGATAGATACGCAGCATTTT.

This sequence joins TRBV19 and TRBJ2-6; TRBD1 matches 9 bases. The CDR3 sequence is 18 residues long. From germline, CDR1 is LNHDA and CDR2 SQIVND (reference sequence). With 6 bases clipped from V and 0 bases from J, the junction kept 9 bases outside the gene matches. The CDR3: CASRDRGFGDSGANVLTF. Written as DNA, the CDR3 is TGTGCCAGTAGGGACAGGGGATTCGGGGACTCTGGGGCCAACGTCCTGACTTTC.

In its sample, this clonotype was seen a few times. This chain links TRBV20-1 with TRBJ2-7; perhaps TRBD2 as D (6 bases). Germline V lookup: CDR1 DFQATT, CDR2 SNEGSKA (reference sequence). There are 15 residues in the CDR3. The V end was cut by 3 bases, the J end by 4 bases, with 19 bases between. The CDR3 DNA follows: TGCAGTGCTAGCAACGTGGACGGGGGATCTTACGAGCAGTACTTC. Translated: CSASNVDGGSYEQYF.

This clonotype has a handful of counts. J is TRBJ2-7 and V is TRBV11-1, with unresolved D. This CDR3 spans 13 amino acids. Germline V gives CDR1 SGHAT, CDR2 FQDESV (reference sequence). The germline V and J ends were trimmed by 5 bases and 4 bases, with 12 bases remaining between them. The CDR3 reads CASSLEMGYEQYF. The CDR3, as DNA: TGTGCCAGCAGCCTAGAGATGGGTTACGAGCAGTACTTC.

The gene calls are TRBV11-2 and TRBJ1-2; D might be TRBD1 (6 bases). The CDR3 has 17 amino acids. Germline V gene lookup returns CDR1 SGHAT and CDR2 FQNNGV. The V end lost 1 base, the J end lost 4 bases, and 19 bases lay between the germline ends. CDR3 DNA sequence: TGTGCCAGCAGCTTAGTCCAGGGGAGCGTACCCGGCTATGGCTACACCTTC. The encoded protein is CASSLVQGSVPGYGYTF. Filled out from reference TRBV11-2 and TRBJ1-2, the complete variable domain reads EAGVAQSPRYKIIEKRQSVAFWCNPISGHATLYWYQQILGQGPKLLIQFQNNGVVDDSQLPKDRFSAERLKGVDSTLKIQPAKLEDSAVYLCASSLVQGSVPGYGYTFGSGTRLTVV.

The table lists this clonotype with a few counts. The gene calls are TRBV27 and TRBJ1-5; D perhaps matches TRBD1 (6 bases). The CDR3 sequence is 18 residues long. The ends were cut back, 5 bases at V and 9 bases at J, with 29 bases in the middle. Germline CDR1 reads MNHEY; CDR2 reads SMNVEV (reference sequence). CDR3 sequence (DNA): TGTGCCAGCAGTGCCATGGGTCCCCCGGGGGCCGCGGGATCGCCCCAGCATTTT. Residues: CASSAMGPPGAAGSPQHF.

The chain couples TRBV19 to TRBJ1-5, with unresolved D. CDR3 length equals 15 residues. V was cut by 5 bases and J by 2 bases, with 13 bases left in between. Per the germline V gene, CDR1 is LNHDA and CDR2 is SQIVND (reference sequence). The DNA of the CDR3 is TGTGCCAGTAGTTCTGCGGGGTATGGCAATCAGCCCCAGCATTTT. Protein: CASSSAGYGNQPQHF.

This clonotype was detected a few times. The chain is built from TRBV28 and TRBJ1-5; D remains unclear. The CDR3 runs 17 residues. Germline CDR1 reads MDHEN; CDR2 reads SYDVKM. V was cut by 7 bases and J by 2 bases, with 21 bases left in between. CDR3 DNA: TGTGCCAGCACCTTCCGGGGAGGGATGGCCGGCAATCAGCCCCAGCATTTT. Its translation is CASTFRGGMAGNQPQHF.

This clonotype was seen a few times. The chain combines TRBV7-9 with TRBJ2-1; D perhaps matches TRBD2 (7 bases). Looked up from germline, CDR1 is SEHNR and CDR2 is FQNEAQ (reference sequence). The V and J ends lost 5 bases and 8 bases respectively, with 19 bases between them. The CDR3 runs to 15 residues. The CDR3 sequence: CASSPGGGGGDEQFF. CDR3 bases: TGTGCCAGCAGCCCCGGGGGAGGGGGAGGGGATGAGCAGTTCTTC.

The V gene is TRBV12-5, the J gene TRBJ2-1; the match to TRBD2 covers 7 bases. The CDR3 loop spans 16 amino acids. V lost 6 bases, J lost 2 bases, and 10 bases stayed unmatched. Per the germline V gene, CDR1 is LGHNT and CDR2 is FRNRAP. The CDR3 DNA reads TGTGCTAGTGGACTGTCCGGGGGGACTACCTACAATGAGCAGTTCTTC. Translated, it gives CASGLSGGTTYNEQFF.

The chain combines TRBV27 with TRBJ2-1, with 8 bases identical to TRBD2. Germline trimming cut 5 bases from V and 8 bases from J; bases unmatched to any gene: 14. Germline V lookup: CDR1 MNHEY, CDR2 SMNVEV (reference sequence). This CDR3 contains 16 residues. The CDR3: CASSPTSSGWGDEQFF. CDR3 sequence (DNA): TGTGCCAGCAGTCCCACCTCTAGCGGGTGGGGTGATGAGCAGTTCTTC.

This clonotype was counted a few times. V usage is TRBV6-6 and J usage is TRBJ2-2; 7 bases map to TRBD1. The CDR3 sequence is 18 residues long. The V gene end was trimmed by 2 bases and the J gene end by 3 bases; junction bases not matched to a gene: 12. Germline loops: CDR1 MNHNY, CDR2 SVGAGI (reference sequence). The CDR3 loop is CASSYNKQGKLYTGELFF. The CDR3 DNA is TGTGCCAGCAGTTACAACAAACAGGGGAAGTTGTACACCGGGGAGCTGTTTTTT.